The 10 T cell receptor beta chains reported below all come from one sample, sequenced in a study of cytomegalovirus exposure and HLA in healthy donors. In the PCR, 60 Vbeta and 13 Jbeta primers were used. Measured with immunoSEQ multiplex PCR; TCRdb has only the in-frame clones, and not every one. The sample gives some 130,000 clones, 65% to 85% of which show up once; more than 6.5% is in the top ten. Sequencing used PBMCs. The origin of the receptors is a man younger than 40 in good health and CMV-seronegative.

This clone showed up just a few times. V is TRBV6-1 and J is TRBJ2-7; D gene ambiguous. Germline V CDR1 and CDR2: MNHNS, SASEGT. This CDR3 spans 14 amino acids. The V gene lost 0 bases and the J gene lost 0 bases, with 6 bases spanning the gap. The CDR3 DNA sequence: TGTGCCAGCAGTGAAGCCGGGTTCTCCTACGAGCAGTACTTC. It specifies CASSEAGFSYEQYF.

The V gene is TRBV18, the J gene TRBJ2-1; a weak D match, TRBD2 (6 bases). The V and J ends lost 0 bases and 0 bases respectively, with 18 bases between them. There are 19 residues in the CDR3. The germline gives CDR1 KGHSH, CDR2 LQKENI. CDR3 sequence: CASSPPTPKEGISYNEQFF. In DNA form, the CDR3 reads TGTGCCAGCTCACCACCGACGCCTAAGGAGGGCATCTCCTACAATGAGCAGTTCTTC.

This clone was counted once. The V and J genes are TRBV7-2 and TRBJ2-2; 9 bases map to TRBD2. Trimming at V came to 1 base and at J to 6 bases, leaving 6 bases not matched to a gene. The CDR3 has 16 amino acids. CDR1 and CDR2 from the germline V gene are SGHTA and FQGNSA. CDR3 sequence reads: CASSLEASGKAGELFF. Written as DNA, the CDR3 is TGTGCCAGCAGCTTAGAGGCTAGCGGGAAGGCCGGGGAGCTGTTTTTT.

In its sample, this clone was seen once. The chain uses TRBV9 and TRBJ2-5; 9 bases match TRBD1. Germline V gene data show CDR1 as SGDLS and CDR2 as YYNGEE. With V trimmed by 0 bases and J by 4 bases, 7 bases remained unmatched. The CDR3 covers 16 residues. The CDR3 DNA sequence: TGTGCCAGCAGCGTAGTGGTGGGACAGGGTTCAGAGACCCAGTACTTC. It yields the protein CASSVVVGQGSETQYF.

V usage is TRBV29-1 and J usage is TRBJ1-1; 9 positions agree with TRBD1. In germline, CDR1 is SQVTM, CDR2 ANQGSEA. Trimming cost V 7 bases and J 6 bases; bases outside gene matches: 12. The CDR3 totals 14 residues. The CDR3 sequence is CSGGQGSVWPEAFF. The CDR3 DNA reads TGCAGCGGGGGACAGGGATCGGTATGGCCTGAAGCTTTCTTT.

This clone appeared a single time. The V and J genes are TRBV6-5 and TRBJ1-1; D might be TRBD1 (5 bases). Germline CDR1 and CDR2: MNHEY and SVGAGI. The CDR3 consists of 15 residues. Trimming shortened V by 2 bases and J by 4 bases, and 14 bases separated the two germline ends. The CDR3 DNA sequence: TGTGCCAGCAGTTACGGGGCAGGGATAGGCACTGAAGCTTTCTTT. Translation: CASSYGAGIGTEAFF.

The chain employs TRBV5-1 and TRBJ1-4; 8 positions agree with TRBD1. Germline V lookup: CDR1 SGHRS, CDR2 YFSETQ. CDR3 size: 16 residues. J lost 0 bases, V lost 4 bases, and 5 bases had no gene match. The CDR3 DNA reads TGCGCCAGCAGCCGGGACAGGTTAACAACTAATGAAAAACTGTTTTTT. Protein sequence: CASSRDRLTTNEKLFF. The entire variable domain, with the rest obtained from reference TRBV5-1 and TRBJ1-4, is as follows: KAGVTQTPRYLIKTRGQQVTLSCSPISGHRSVSWYQQTPGQGLQFLFEYFSETQRNKGNFPGRFSGRQFSNSRSEMNVSTLELGDSALYLCASSRDRLTTNEKLFFGSGTQLSVL.

This clone has a handful of counts. The genes are TRBV9 and TRBJ2-1; possible D gene TRBD1, 6 bases. Germline V lookup: CDR1 SGDLS, CDR2 YYNGEE. The CDR3 is 14 residues long. The V end was cut by 0 bases, the J end by 6 bases, with 10 bases between. CDR3 amino acids: CASSVVGQTNEQFF. The CDR3 nucleotides are TGTGCCAGCAGCGTAGTGGGACAAACCAATGAGCAGTTCTTC.

This clone appeared a single time. The V and J genes are TRBV5-4 and TRBJ2-3, with TRBD2 matching over 9 bases. The CDR3 totals 16 residues. Per the germline V gene, CDR1 is SGHNT and CDR2 is YYREEE (reference sequence). V trimming: 4 bases; J trimming: 4 bases; junction bases outside the gene matches: 10. CDR3 sequence reads: CASSSRSSGVSDTQYF. CDR3 nucleotide sequence: TGTGCCAGCAGCAGTCGATCTAGCGGGGTGTCAGATACGCAGTATTTT.

This CDR3 reads CASSEGQGVQPQHF. As DNA, the CDR3 is TGTGCCAGCAGTGAAGGACAGGGGGTTCAGCCCCAGCATTTT. The chain links TRBV2 to TRBJ1-5, with 9 bases matching TRBD1. The CDR3 spans 14 residues. V trimming: 1 base; J trimming: 6 bases; junction bases outside the gene matches: 1. The germline V gene encodes CDR1 SNHLY and CDR2 FYNNEI.